The rows below give T cell receptor beta chains drawn from one sample of a study of cytomegalovirus exposure and HLA in healthy donors. Generated by immunoSEQ multiplex PCR, the TCRdb table keeps only in-frame clones and is missing some. The sample has about 54,000 clones, approximately 89% seen once. Input material: PBMCs. All receptors derive from a woman between 18 and 29 years old in good health and CMV-seropositive. Both conserved end residues are part of each CDR3. A D gene is named only where the DNA matches it firmly. Size is omitted from some rows. Given values are once, few, many or a class for expanded clones.

clone_size,v_call,d_call,j_call,cdr3_nt,cdr3_aa
.,TRBV5-5,TRBD1,TRBJ1-4,TGTGCCAGCAGCGTGGGACAGGGGGCACCAACTAATGAAAAACTGTTTTTT,CASSVGQGAPTNEKLFF
.,TRBV5-1,TRBD1,TRBJ2-7,TGCGCCAGCAGCTTGGCCTCGGGACAGGGGGTTGGCGAGCAGTACTTC,CASSLASGQGVGEQYF
.,TRBV7-9,TRBD1,TRBJ2-7,TGTGCCAGCAGCTCCGGACAGGGGAGCTACGAGCAGTACTTC,CASSSGQGSYEQYF
.,TRBV4-1,.,TRBJ2-1,TGCGCCAGCAGCCAAGATTACCCCGCGGGTAGGAATGAGCAGTTCTTC,CASSQDYPAGRNEQFF
.,TRBV6-5,.,TRBJ1-2,TGTGCCAGCAGTTATAGGGGTGGCTACACCTTC,CASSYRGGYTF
.,TRBV5-1,TRBD1,TRBJ1-4,TGCGCCAGCAGCTTGGGGGGACAGGGGGAAAAACTGTTTTTT,CASSLGGQGEKLFF
.,TRBV5-5,TRBD1,TRBJ2-7,TGTGCCAGCAGCTTGTATATAGGGGGCGAGGACGAGCAGTACTTC,CASSLYIGGEDEQYF
.,TRBV9,.,TRBJ2-1,TGTGCCAGCAGCCCCTCGACTAGGGAGTACAATGAGCAGTTCTTC,CASSPSTREYNEQFF
few,TRBV2,.,TRBJ2-7,TGTGCCAGCACTGGTAGCTCCTACGAGCAGTACTTC,CASTGSSYEQYF
.,TRBV9,.,TRBJ2-1,TGTGCCAGCAGCGTTCTACCAGACAGCAATGAGCAGTTCTTC,CASSVLPDSNEQFF
.,TRBV6-1,.,TRBJ2-6,TGTGCCAGCAGTTTGGACATTTCTGGGGCCAACGTCCTGACTTTC,CASSLDISGANVLTF
.,TRBV28,TRBD2,TRBJ2-3,TGTGCCAGCAGTTTCCTGCTCCCTAGGACTAGCGGAGCTGCAGATACGCAGTATTTT,CASSFLLPRTSGAADTQYF
.,TRBV28,.,TRBJ2-5,TGTGCCAGCATGACGGTATTCCGGGACTTCCACCAAGAGACCCAGTACTTC,CASMTVFRDFHQETQYF
.,TRBV30,TRBD2,TRBJ2-1,TGTGCCTGGAGTGCGGGGGGTTTGAATGAGCAGTTCTTC,CAWSAGGLNEQFF
.,TRBV9,.,TRBJ2-3,TGTGCCAGCAGCGTTGGGTGGGCCTTAACAGATACGCAGTATTTT,CASSVGWALTDTQYF
.,TRBV19,.,TRBJ1-4,TGTGCCAGTAGTAGGCAGGGACAAGAAAAACTGTTTTTT,CASSRQGQEKLFF
.,TRBV4-2,TRBD1,TRBJ1-6,TGTGCCAGCAGCCAAGACTTGGACAGGCGGTCACCCCTCCACTTT,CASSQDLDRRSPLHF
.,TRBV5-1,.,TRBJ2-1,TGCGCCAGCAGCTTGCGTAGCTATGAGCAGTTCTTC,CASSLRSYEQFF
.,TRBV4-3,TRBD1,TRBJ2-7,TGCGCCAGCAGCTACCGACAGGGCTCCCCCTACGAGCAGTACTTC,CASSYRQGSPYEQYF
.,TRBV6-5,TRBD2,TRBJ2-3,TGTGCCAGCAGCCGCGGGGGGGCCACAGATACGCAGTATTTT,CASSRGGATDTQYF
.,TRBV6-6,.,TRBJ1-6,TGTGCCAGCAGTTACTTTGGACAGCCCAATTCACCCCTCCACTTT,CASSYFGQPNSPLHF
.,TRBV19,.,TRBJ1-2,TGTGCCAGTACGGGCTCGACAGAGGAAGGCTACACCTTC,CASTGSTEEGYTF
.,TRBV6-1,.,TRBJ2-3,TGTGCCAGCAGTGACGGTTTTCGGGGCACAGATACGCAGTATTTT,CASSDGFRGTDTQYF
once,TRBV7-9,TRBD1,TRBJ1-2,TGTGCCAGCAGCTTTGGACAGGGGGCCTATGGCTACACCTTC,CASSFGQGAYGYTF
.,TRBV5-1,TRBD2,TRBJ2-5,TGCGCCAGCACCCTCGCCGGGACTAACCAAGAGACCCAGTACTTC,CASTLAGTNQETQYF
.,TRBV6-1,.,TRBJ2-3,TGTGCCAGCAGTGGAGGCACTACCCTCACAGATACGCAGTATTTT,CASSGGTTLTDTQYF
.,TRBV5-4,.,TRBJ1-1,TGTGCCAGCAGCTGGCAGGGTATAGCTTTCTTT,CASSWQGIAFF
few,TRBV4-2,.,TRBJ2-1,TGTGCCAGCAGCCAACTGGGACACCACAATGAGCAGTTCTTC,CASSQLGHHNEQFF
.,TRBV15,.,TRBJ1-2,TGTGCCACCAGCAGAGATAACCCGGGCGGGGATGGCTACACCTTC,CATSRDNPGGDGYTF
.,TRBV5-8,.,TRBJ2-2,TGTGCCAGCAGCCCTCGCAAAGGGGCGCATAACACCGGGGAGCTGTTTTTT,CASSPRKGAHNTGELFF